This T cell receptor beta chain came from a study of T cells in Graves' hyperthyroidism and ophthalmopathy (dated by TCRdb to about 2019). Looking at the study overall: Peripheral blood samples were taken at the time of initial diagnosis, prior to any treatment. A discovery cohort of approximately 100 patients, approximately 44 with Graves' ophthalmopathy and approximately 60 with stable Graves' hyperthyroidism, was used to find distinguishing TCR V-J signatures. Prospective prediction of ophthalmopathy was tested in an independent validation cohort consisting of 18 to 20 hyperthyroidism patients and about 17 patients who later progressed to ophthalmopathy. The 85 to 100 discovery patients were randomly split 7:3 into training and test sets. The study also compared thyroid tissue and blood T-cell repertoires from several Graves' hyperthyroidism patients. Following sampling, methimazole starting at 30 mg daily was given to hyperthyroidism patients, and high-dose intravenous methylprednisolone was given to ophthalmopathy patients. According to the paper, TCR Vbeta CDR3 sequencing was carried out on approximately 140 peripheral blood samples, which came from 40 to 45 ophthalmopathy, about 75 hyperthyroidism and 17 progressor patients. Results the study describes overall, beyond this receptor: Sample size was not statistically predetermined, and investigators were not blinded to group allocation. Ophthalmopathy was separated from stable hyperthyroidism by a 13 V-J signature model, with approximately 90% sensitivity and about 81% specificity obtained in cross-validation and 80%/75% obtained in testing. Most expanded thyroid clonotypes (frequency above 0.001) were also detected in blood, suggesting blood repertoires may reflect thyroid immune responses. In validation, progression to ophthalmopathy was predicted by the model with approximately 67% sensitivity and roughly 72% specificity, a median of around 6.5 months before onset.

Hyperthyroidism patients were newly diagnosed, had a disease duration of under 2 months, and were aged 18 to 65 years. Patients with uncontrolled infections, other autoimmune diseases, pregnancy or lactation were excluded. Diagnoses were established on the basis of clinical symptoms, serum thyroxine and TRAb, thyroid ultrasound, and orbital computed tomography. For progressor patients, blood was drawn at the first diagnosis of hyperthyroidism, before any ophthalmopathy symptoms had appeared. PBMCs were isolated from roughly 10 ml of fresh peripheral blood by Ficoll-Paque density gradient centrifugation. Progressor patients were initially diagnosed with Graves' hyperthyroidism and developed ophthalmopathy during follow-up. Trizol reagent was used to extract total RNA, and RNA quality was then checked on an Agilent 2100 Bioanalyzer. Germline trimming amounts to 3 bases on V and 4 bases on J, with 6 as the count of junction bases outside the gene matches. The CDR3 runs 15 amino acids, cysteine and phenylalanine included. The DNA shown is the 45-base CDR3, in frame from base 1. CDR1 and CDR2 are drawn from the germline V gene (reference sequence): LNHDA, SQIVND.

TCR beta CDR3 regions were amplified from RNA transcripts. A first-round RT-PCR of the TCR CDR3 used the HTBI primer set with the Qiagen OneStep RT-PCR kit. The libraries were constructed in a second round of multiplex PCR and then size-selected and purified. Paired-end sequencing of the libraries was performed with 100 bp reads on an Illumina HiSeq2000. The study's own analysis went as follows. Raw data were processed with SOAPnuke, discarding reads with adapters, uncalled bases, mean Phred below 15, or no exact constant-primer or identifier match. High-quality paired reads were merged with COPE v1.2.5, and unique nucleotide sequences were defined as clonotypes. MiTCR v1.1 was used to align clonotypes to the IMGT TRBV, TRBD and TRBJ reference segments. Only V-J combinations with frequency above 0.0001, covering 99.2% of repertoires, were analysed. A TCS score was defined as the ratio of F50 (clonal expansion) to E x V (chaos), with BLOSUM62-based TCRdist applied between CDR3 peptides within each V-J. Welch's t-statistics and random forest reduced roughly 500 V-J features to 13, which were used in a naive Bayes classifier (R e1071). TCRdb trimmed public reads at Q25 via fastp, called clones via MiXCR and kept in-frame beta chains. Identical CDR3 proteins give one entry, which carries the most common genes and DNA. These V and J calls derive from TCRdb rather than the authors' analysis. The sample contains approximately 400,000 distinct CDR3 sequences, more than 15% of them found a single time. About 30% of the sample belongs to the ten largest clones.

To note about this clonotype: What this receptor recognizes is not known. The record has no base qualities; no much larger clone is one base away.

The chain is made from TRBV19 and TRBJ1-2, with 9 junctional bases fitting TRBD1. Specimen: blood. This receptor was identified in a woman younger than 30 with Graves' hyperthyroidism that later progressed to Graves' ophthalmopathy. The CDR3 protein is CASSIQATGGYGYTF. DNA sequence: TGTGCCAGTAGTATTCAAGCGACAGGGGGCTATGGCTACACCTTC. The variable domain in full, with residues beyond the CDR3 obtained from the reference TRBV19 and TRBJ1-2 genes, is DGGITQSPKYLFRKEGQNVTLSCEQNLNHDAMYWYRQDPGQGLRLIYYSQIVNDFQKGDIAEGYSVSREKKESFPLTVTSAQKNPTAFYLCASSIQATGGYGYTFGSGTRLTVV.